A selection of T cell receptor beta chains follows, all from one sample in a study of CD8+ T cells in alopecia areata. Sequencing was performed with immunoSEQ multiplex PCR; in TCRdb, only in-frame clones are kept and a portion is missing. This table holds around 99,000 clones, less than 90% found once. The material was CD8+ T cells sorted from blood, obtained at week 24, from a patient treated with tofacitinib. The receptors were gathered from a human donor with alopecia areata. Both conserved end residues are part of each CDR3. Each record gives: J gene, CDR3 length, clone size, V gene, CDR3 protein. Clone size is given for some rows only: seen once, a few or many times, or a class if the clone is expanded.

j_call: TRBJ1-2
cdr3_length: 14
clone_size: once
v_call: TRBV11-2
cdr3_aa: CASSLMGRDYGYTF

j_call: TRBJ2-4
cdr3_length: 14
clone_size: .
v_call: TRBV19
cdr3_aa: CASSPPRRENIQYF

j_call: TRBJ2-7
cdr3_length: 14
clone_size: .
v_call: TRBV15
cdr3_aa: CATSTSSTGGKQYF

j_call: TRBJ2-3
cdr3_length: 16
clone_size: .
v_call: TRBV5-1
cdr3_aa: CASSLGGNFYTDTQYF

j_call: TRBJ1-6
cdr3_length: 14
clone_size: .
v_call: TRBV7-2
cdr3_aa: CASSLVPGGSPLHF

j_call: TRBJ1-4
cdr3_length: 11
clone_size: .
v_call: TRBV29-1
cdr3_aa: CSVEYAGHLFF

j_call: TRBJ2-7
cdr3_length: 13
clone_size: .
v_call: TRBV6-1
cdr3_aa: CASSKDSSYEQYF

j_call: TRBJ2-3
cdr3_length: 15
clone_size: .
v_call: TRBV5-1
cdr3_aa: CASHNHRGSTDTQYF

j_call: TRBJ2-5
cdr3_length: 15
clone_size: .
v_call: TRBV15
cdr3_aa: CATRTAGGLGETQYF

j_call: TRBJ2-3
cdr3_length: 19
clone_size: few
v_call: TRBV7-9
cdr3_aa: CASSGPGTGGAILGDTQYF

j_call: TRBJ1-1
cdr3_length: 13
clone_size: .
v_call: TRBV29-1
cdr3_aa: CSVPGPMNTEAFF

j_call: TRBJ2-2
cdr3_length: 15
clone_size: few
v_call: TRBV11-2
cdr3_aa: CASSFGGGGTGELFF

j_call: TRBJ2-7
cdr3_length: 14
clone_size: .
v_call: TRBV7-9
cdr3_aa: CASSSRDREYEQYF

j_call: TRBJ2-1
cdr3_length: 15
clone_size: .
v_call: TRBV7-9
cdr3_aa: CASSLASTRDNEQFF

j_call: TRBJ2-1
cdr3_length: 17
clone_size: few
v_call: TRBV4-2
cdr3_aa: CASSQDFGAGGPNEQFF

j_call: TRBJ2-5
cdr3_length: 13
clone_size: .
v_call: TRBV7-6
cdr3_aa: CASSFRLEETQYF

j_call: TRBJ2-1
cdr3_length: 15
clone_size: few
v_call: TRBV4-3
cdr3_aa: CASSLGLAGYNEQFF

j_call: TRBJ1-5
cdr3_length: 15
clone_size: .
v_call: TRBV18
cdr3_aa: CASSPGGRSNQPQHF

j_call: TRBJ2-7
cdr3_length: 16
clone_size: .
v_call: TRBV15
cdr3_aa: CATSKPTGTGSYEQYF

j_call: TRBJ2-5
cdr3_length: 15
clone_size: once
v_call: TRBV27
cdr3_aa: CASSLSGAYQETQYF

j_call: TRBJ1-1
cdr3_length: 16
clone_size: .
v_call: TRBV19
cdr3_aa: CASTPNGPYLNTEAFF

j_call: TRBJ2-7
cdr3_length: 11
clone_size: once
v_call: TRBV27
cdr3_aa: CASSSRQKRYF

j_call: TRBJ2-7
cdr3_length: 16
clone_size: .
v_call: TRBV9
cdr3_aa: CASSVDSSGGSYEQYF

j_call: TRBJ2-4
cdr3_length: 14
clone_size: few
v_call: TRBV4-2
cdr3_aa: CASSQQGSKNIQYF

j_call: TRBJ2-3
cdr3_length: 15
clone_size: .
v_call: TRBV5-1
cdr3_aa: CASSLGQGATDTQYF

j_call: TRBJ2-6
cdr3_length: 17
clone_size: .
v_call: TRBV4-3
cdr3_aa: CASSQRRQGSGANVLTF

j_call: TRBJ2-7
cdr3_length: 14
clone_size: .
v_call: TRBV29-1
cdr3_aa: CSVEAGTEGYEQYF

j_call: TRBJ2-2
cdr3_length: 11
clone_size: once
v_call: TRBV19
cdr3_aa: CASLFGGELFF

j_call: TRBJ2-2
cdr3_length: 13
clone_size: .
v_call: TRBV29-1
cdr3_aa: CSVEGGSHGELFF

j_call: TRBJ1-4
cdr3_length: 17
clone_size: few
v_call: TRBV4-1
cdr3_aa: CASSQVLALGTNEKLFF

j_call: TRBJ2-2
cdr3_length: 12
clone_size: few
v_call: TRBV11-3
cdr3_aa: CASSSADGELFF

j_call: TRBJ2-7
cdr3_length: 15
clone_size: once
v_call: TRBV4-1
cdr3_aa: CASSQEGQGHYEQYF

j_call: TRBJ2-7
cdr3_length: 11
clone_size: once
v_call: TRBV6-6
cdr3_aa: CASKDGYEQYF